A selection of T cell receptor beta chains follows, all from one sample in a study of early stage breast cancer tumors. The protocol was immunoSEQ multiplex PCR, while the TCRdb copy is restricted to in-frame clones and leaves out a portion. The data show 50,000 or so clones, about 83% seen once. The sequencing sample was made of blood. The receptor set was obtained from a person aged 45 to 59 with breast cancer. Each CDR3 is given with its conserved first and last residue. A D gene is named only where the DNA matches it firmly. Size is stated for part of the rows, as once, few or many counts, or as a class when the clone is expanded.

d_gene: TRBD2
j_gene: TRBJ2-3
abundance: NA
v_gene: TRBV18
CDR3nt: TGTGCCAGCTCACCCAGTAGCGGGGGGGCCTTAGATACGCAGTATTTT
CDR3aa: CASSPSSGGALDTQYF

d_gene: TRBD1
j_gene: TRBJ1-5
abundance: NA
v_gene: TRBV15
CDR3nt: TGTGCCACCAGCAGAGATCCCAGGGGGAATGGACAGCCCCAGCATTTT
CDR3aa: CATSRDPRGNGQPQHF

d_gene: NA
j_gene: TRBJ2-5
abundance: NA
v_gene: TRBV5-6
CDR3nt: TGTGCCAGCAGTCCCCTAGATGGACCTCGGACCCAGTACTTC
CDR3aa: CASSPLDGPRTQYF

d_gene: TRBD2
j_gene: TRBJ2-3
abundance: NA
v_gene: TRBV29-1
CDR3nt: TGCAGCGTTGAAAGCGGGAGCAGCACAGATACGCAGTATTTT
CDR3aa: CSVESGSSTDTQYF

d_gene: TRBD1
j_gene: TRBJ2-3
abundance: few
v_gene: TRBV18
CDR3nt: TGTGCCAGCTCACCGGTTGCGGGAAGGGAGACAGGGGGCGCGGATACGCAGTATTTT
CDR3aa: CASSPVAGRETGGADTQYF

d_gene: NA
j_gene: TRBJ1-3
abundance: NA
v_gene: TRBV5-1
CDR3nt: TGCGCCAGCAGCTGGGCTTGGGGGTCTGGAAACACCATATATTTT
CDR3aa: CASSWAWGSGNTIYF

d_gene: NA
j_gene: TRBJ2-7
abundance: once
v_gene: TRBV19
CDR3nt: TGTGCCAGTAGTACGGGGGTTCTGGGCGAGCAGTACTTC
CDR3aa: CASSTGVLGEQYF

d_gene: TRBD1
j_gene: TRBJ2-1
abundance: NA
v_gene: TRBV6-1
CDR3nt: TGTGCCAGCAGTGCCCGACAGGGCAGATACAATGAGCAGTTCTTC
CDR3aa: CASSARQGRYNEQFF

d_gene: TRBD1
j_gene: TRBJ2-5
abundance: NA
v_gene: TRBV18
CDR3nt: TGTGCCAGCTCACCACTGACAGGGAGAGGGGAGACCCAGTACTTC
CDR3aa: CASSPLTGRGETQYF

d_gene: NA
j_gene: TRBJ1-2
abundance: NA
v_gene: TRBV5-1
CDR3nt: TGCGCCAGCAGGGGCGGGTGGACAGACTATGGCTACACCTTC
CDR3aa: CASRGGWTDYGYTF

d_gene: NA
j_gene: TRBJ2-1
abundance: NA
v_gene: TRBV4-1
CDR3nt: TGCGCCAGCAGCCAAGGCCCTTCTAAGGGTTACAATGAGCAGTTCTTC
CDR3aa: CASSQGPSKGYNEQFF

d_gene: TRBD2
j_gene: TRBJ2-7
abundance: NA
v_gene: TRBV11-2
CDR3nt: TGTGCCAGCAGCCCATTGAATAGCGGGAGTTCCTACGAGCAGTACTTC
CDR3aa: CASSPLNSGSSYEQYF

d_gene: TRBD2
j_gene: TRBJ2-1
abundance: NA
v_gene: TRBV5-1
CDR3nt: TGCGCCAGCAGCTTGTTGCCTCTAGCGGGGGGGTACAATGAGCAGTTCTTC
CDR3aa: CASSLLPLAGGYNEQFF

d_gene: NA
j_gene: TRBJ1-3
abundance: NA
v_gene: TRBV28
CDR3nt: TGTGCCAGTGGATTAGGGAGCTCTGGAAACACCATATATTTT
CDR3aa: CASGLGSSGNTIYF

d_gene: TRBD1
j_gene: TRBJ1-6
abundance: few
v_gene: TRBV9
CDR3nt: TGTGCCAGCAGCGTAGGACCGGGACAGGGTTGGAATTCACCCCTCCACTTT
CDR3aa: CASSVGPGQGWNSPLHF

d_gene: NA
j_gene: TRBJ1-5
abundance: once
v_gene: TRBV4-3
CDR3nt: TGCGCCAGCAGCCAGGGCCTACAAAATCAGCCCCAGCATTTT
CDR3aa: CASSQGLQNQPQHF

d_gene: TRBD1
j_gene: TRBJ2-1
abundance: NA
v_gene: TRBV5-1
CDR3nt: TGCGCCAGCAGCCTCGGACAGGGTCCCTACAATGAGCAGTTCTTC
CDR3aa: CASSLGQGPYNEQFF

d_gene: TRBD1
j_gene: TRBJ2-1
abundance: NA
v_gene: TRBV7-2
CDR3nt: TGTGCCAGCAGCCCAGGGGGACAGGGGGTCCTCGGGGAGCAGTTCTTC
CDR3aa: CASSPGGQGVLGEQFF

d_gene: TRBD1
j_gene: TRBJ1-6
abundance: NA
v_gene: TRBV7-2
CDR3nt: TGTGCCAGCAGTTCCGGACAGGGGTCCTATAATTCACCCCTCCACTTT
CDR3aa: CASSSGQGSYNSPLHF

d_gene: TRBD2
j_gene: TRBJ2-4
abundance: NA
v_gene: TRBV29-1
CDR3nt: TGCAGCGTTGAAGTCGGGGAGGGACTGGTGGAAAACATTCAGTACTTC
CDR3aa: CSVEVGEGLVENIQYF

d_gene: NA
j_gene: TRBJ1-2
abundance: once
v_gene: TRBV6-5
CDR3nt: TGTGCCAGCAGTTATGGGGCAGCTGAACTATATGGCTACACCTTC
CDR3aa: CASSYGAAELYGYTF